Listed here are 26 T cell receptor beta chains from one sample, sequenced in a study of shared clonotypes between healthy human individuals. The protocol was immunoSEQ multiplex PCR, while the TCRdb copy is restricted to in-frame clones and leaves out a portion. The table has 450,000 or so clones, more than 70% seen once. Material: PBMCs. All receptors derive from a woman between 35 and 50 years old in good health. Some clones in this sample may be carry-over from other donors' samples.

This clone came up a few times. The chain uses TRBV21-1 and TRBJ2-5. The DNA end favors TRBJ2-7, so the J call may be wrong. TRBV21-1 has pseudogene status. The length of the CDR3 is 16 residues. The CDR3 region has the DNA TGTGCCAGCAGCAAAGTCGGGGGACAAAAATACTACGAGCAGTACTTC. It translates to CASSKVGGQKYYEQYF.

This clone was picked up a small number of times. The chain carries TRBV15 and TRBJ1-2; TRBD1 agrees at 8 bases. CDR1 is LNHNV, CDR2 YYDKDF, per germline (reference sequence). The CDR3 sequence is 13 residues long. J lost 8 bases, V lost 1 base, and 3 bases had no gene match. The CDR3 DNA reads TGTGCCACCAGCAGAGCAGGGGGCGACGGCTACACCTTC. Its protein is CATSRAGGDGYTF.

As to this clone: It differs at one base from a far larger clone, so likely a read error. Other DNA variants within this sample encode the same CDR3. The chain uses TRBV30 and TRBJ1-1, with D maybe TRBD1 (6 bases). In germline, CDR1 is GTSNPN, CDR2 SVGIG (reference sequence). This CDR3 spans 14 amino acids. The CDR3 spells CAWSVGLWDTEAFF. The CDR3 DNA sequence: TGTGCCTGGAGTGTCGGACTCTGGGACACCGAAGCTTTCTTT. Together with reference TRBV30 and TRBJ1-1, the CDR3 gives the full variable domain: SQTIHQWPATLVQPVGSPLSLECTVEGTSNPNLYWYRQAAGRGLQLLFYSVGIGQISSEVPQNLSASRPQDRQFILSSKKLLLSDSGFYLCAWSVGLWDTEAFFGQGTRLTVV.

This clone showed up just once. A much larger clone sits a single nucleotide away, making a read error possible. This sequence joins TRBV4-2 and TRBJ2-1; 7 bases are a match to TRBD2. The J segment lost 5 bases and the V segment lost 4 bases, leaving 8 bases of the junction unmatched. The CDR3 runs to 15 residues. CDR1 LGHNA and CDR2 YNFKEQ come from the germline V gene. CDR3 in DNA: TGTGCCAGCAGCCGAGACGCTAGCGGAGACAATGAGCAGTTCTTC. This translates into CASSRDASGDNEQFF.

As regards this clone: A read error may produce the germline difference seen at one junction end. This sequence joins TRBV18 and TRBJ2-2, with a tentative D call TRBD2 (6 bases). This CDR3 region has 15 residues. CDR1 and CDR2 from the germline V gene are KGHSH and LQKENI. The CDR3 loop reads CASSRQLPIDGGLFF. For the CDR3, the DNA is TGTGCCAGCTCACGTCAGCTCCCCATTGACGGGGGGCTGTTTTTT.

This chain links TRBV7-9 with TRBJ1-5; D is ambiguous. The CDR3 loop spans 15 amino acids. The V end was cut by 3 bases, the J end by 2 bases, with 11 bases between. Germline V lookup: CDR1 SEHNR, CDR2 FQNEAQ (reference sequence). DNA for the CDR3: TGTGCCAGCAGCTTTGCGGGGAGGGGCAATCAGCCCCAGCATTTT. Translated, it gives CASSFAGRGNQPQHF.

The J gene is TRBJ2-2, the V gene TRBV9; 8 bases line up with TRBD2. CDR1 is SGDLS and CDR2 is YYNGEE in the germline V gene. This CDR3 has 15 residues. V dropped 8 bases and J dropped 4; count of bases not matched to a gene: 10. The CDR3 sequence: CASSGGRAPTGELFF. CDR3 nucleotide sequence: TGTGCCAGTTCGGGGGGGCGCGCTCCCACCGGGGAGCTGTTTTTT.

The chain carries TRBV28 and TRBJ2-7, with D possibly matching TRBD1 (6 bases). CDR3 length equals 11 residues. V was clipped by 8 bases and J by 3 bases, with 8 bases between them. Germline V CDR1 and CDR2: MDHEN, SYDVKM. The CDR3 protein is CASRDIYEQYF. CDR3 sequence (DNA): TGTGCCAGCCGGGACATCTACGAGCAGTACTTC.

The chain is built from TRBV28 and TRBJ2-3, with D unresolved. The CDR3 runs to 14 residues. From germline, CDR1 is MDHEN and CDR2 SYDVKM. V lost 4 bases, J lost 7 bases, and 15 bases lay in between. DNA for the CDR3: TGTGCCAGCAGTTCAAGTTCGGCGTACAATACGCAGTATTTT. The encoded protein is CASSSSSAYNTQYF.

Notes on this clone: The sample holds other DNA sequences that translate to the same CDR3. The V and J genes are TRBV19 and TRBJ1-2, with D perhaps matching TRBD1 (5 bases). CDR1 is LNHDA, CDR2 SQIVND, per germline (reference sequence). CDR3 length equals 13 residues. V dropped 5 bases and J dropped 4 bases, with 11 bases sitting between them. In DNA, the CDR3 is TGTGCCAGTAGTCGGCAGGGTACCTATGGCTACACCTTC. Amino acid sequence: CASSRQGTYGYTF.

The chain uses TRBV19 and TRBJ2-1; a weak D match, TRBD2 (5 bases). CDR1 and CDR2 (germline): LNHDA, SQIVND (reference sequence). Trimming removed 1 base at V and 1 base at J, with 17 bases between. CDR3 length: 18 amino acids. The CDR3 DNA is TGTGCCAGTAGTATAGTACGGGGTGCGCCTCTATCCTACAATGAGCAGTTCTTC. As protein: CASSIVRGAPLSYNEQFF.

There are many counts of this clone. In the same sample, other DNA sequences code for this CDR3. The chain links TRBV28 to TRBJ2-5; D not certain. Trimming took off 5 bases at V and 4 bases at J, with 11 bases between the two ends. The CDR3 extends over 13 amino acids. The germline V gene encodes CDR1 MDHEN and CDR2 SYDVKM. The CDR3 sequence is CASSPNLGETQYF. CDR3 coding DNA: TGTGCCAGCAGTCCCAACCTAGGAGAGACCCAGTACTTC.

Details on this clone: With only one base between it and a far larger clone, this is likely a read error. The chain has TRBV29-1 and TRBJ2-7, with D tentatively TRBD1 (5 bases). CDR1 SQVTM and CDR2 ANQGSEA come from the germline V gene. The length of the CDR3 is 13 residues. The germline V and J ends were trimmed by 7 bases and 3 bases, with 16 bases remaining between them. As DNA, the CDR3 is TGCAGCGCTTCGACATGGGGCAACTACGAGCAGTACTTC. Residues: CSASTWGNYEQYF.

Notes on this clone: Within the sample, other DNA sequences also encode this same CDR3. The chain couples TRBV7-2 to TRBJ2-1, with D unclear. CDR1 SGHTA and CDR2 FQGNSA come from the germline V gene. The CDR3 length is 13 residues. The germline V and J ends were trimmed by 4 bases and 4 bases, with 8 bases remaining between them. The CDR3 here is CASSYGRYNEQFF. CDR3 in DNA: TGTGCCAGCAGCTACGGCAGGTACAATGAGCAGTTCTTC.

This chain joins TRBV7-9 and TRBJ1-5; 9 bases map to TRBD1. The CDR3 runs to 14 residues. CDR1 and CDR2 (germline): SEHNR, FQNEAQ (reference sequence). V lost 5 bases to trimming and J lost 5 bases; unmatched junction nucleotides: 4. In DNA form, the CDR3 reads TGTGCCAGCAGCCCTGACAGGGGGGATCAGCCCCAGCATTTT. Translating it yields CASSPDRGDQPQHF.

The chain is built from TRBV15 and TRBJ2-2; 7 nucleotides align to TRBD2. Germline V CDR1 and CDR2: LNHNV, YYDKDF (reference sequence). This CDR3 is built from 16 residues. J was trimmed by 2 bases and V by 0 bases; bases with no gene match: 3. The CDR3 coding sequence is TGTGCCACCAGCAGAGAGGGCGGGAGTAACACCGGGGAGCTGTTTTTT. This encodes CATSREGGSNTGELFF.

This chain links TRBV5-4 with TRBJ2-5; D is uncertain. The germline V and J ends were trimmed by 0 bases and 3 bases, with 6 bases remaining between them. Germline CDR1 SGHNT, CDR2 YYREEE (reference sequence). CDR3 length equals 13 residues. The CDR3 loop is CASSLANKETQYF. Written as DNA, the CDR3 is TGTGCCAGCAGCTTGGCCAACAAAGAGACCCAGTACTTC.

The chain joins TRBV6-5 to TRBJ2-1; perhaps TRBD2 as D (5 bases). The V end lost 3 bases, the J end lost 15 bases, and 12 bases lay between the germline ends. Germline V gene lookup returns CDR1 MNHEY and CDR2 SVGAGI. The CDR3 contains 11 residues. The CDR3 loop reads CASSYAGRWFF. The CDR3 DNA follows: TGTGCCAGCAGTTATGCGGGCCGGTGGTTCTTC.

The chain links TRBV9 to TRBJ2-7; 8 bases fit TRBD2. The germline gives CDR1 SGDLS, CDR2 YYNGEE. The J segment lost 3 bases and the V segment lost 4 bases, leaving 6 bases of the junction unmatched. CDR3 length equals 14 residues. Here the CDR3 reads CASSPTSGNYEQYF. In DNA, the CDR3 is TGTGCCAGCAGCCCCACTAGCGGCAACTACGAGCAGTACTTC.

V is TRBV18 and J is TRBJ1-5, with D perhaps matching TRBD1 (5 bases). This CDR3 comprises 15 residues. Trimming cost V 0 bases and J 5 bases, with 11 bases left between them. Germline CDR1 is KGHSH and CDR2 is LQKENI. The CDR3 DNA is TGTGCCAGCTCACCACCGGGGGGTATGGATCAGCCCCAGCATTTT. Translated, it gives CASSPPGGMDQPQHF. The full variable domain, completed using reference TRBV18 and TRBJ1-5, is NAGVMQNPRHLVRRRGQEARLRCSPMKGHSHVYWYRQLPEEGLKFMVYLQKENIIDESGMPKERFSAEFPKEGPSILRIQQVVRGDSAAYFCASSPPGGMDQPQHFGDGTRLSIL.

V and J are TRBV29-1 and TRBJ1-1; unclear D gene. Germline CDR1 SQVTM, CDR2 ANQGSEA. CDR3 length equals 15 residues. The V and J ends lost 4 bases and 4 bases respectively, with 19 bases between them. This CDR3 is CSVGRVGLRSTEAFF. Written as DNA, the CDR3 is TGCAGCGTTGGGCGGGTGGGTTTAAGGAGCACTGAAGCTTTCTTT.

The chain links TRBV28 to TRBJ1-2; D remains ambiguous. This CDR3 has 13 residues. Trimming pared 3 bases from V and 13 bases from J, leaving 18 bases between. Germline-derived CDR1 and CDR2 are MDHEN and SYDVKM. CDR3 bases: TGTGCCAGCAGTTTCGTCAGCCCCCCTCGGGGCACCTTC. Its translation is CASSFVSPPRGTF.

The rearrangement links TRBV7-8 to TRBJ1-2; no clear D gene. Germline assignment: CDR1 SGHVS and CDR2 FQNEAQ. V gave up 1 base and J gave up 2 bases, with 5 bases separating them. The CDR3 is 13 amino acids. Here the CDR3 reads CASSLDGNYGYTF. The CDR3 DNA reads as TGTGCCAGCAGCTTAGACGGGAACTATGGCTACACCTTC.

The chain carries TRBV27 and TRBJ2-1; D is uncertain. The CDR3 loop spans 15 amino acids. Trimming shortened V by 3 bases and J by 6 bases, and 15 bases separated the two germline ends. Germline CDR1 reads MNHEY; CDR2 reads SMNVEV (reference sequence). The CDR3, as DNA: TGTGCCAGCAGTTTGGGTCAACCCCCCCTCAATGAGCAGTTCTTC. Its translation is CASSLGQPPLNEQFF.

Points on this clone: Other DNA sequences in the sample encode the same CDR3. The chain joins TRBV30 to TRBJ2-7; TRBD2 is a possible D gene (6 bases). This CDR3 region has 20 residues. Germline loops: CDR1 GTSNPN, CDR2 SVGIG (reference sequence). Trimming left V 1 base short and J 2 bases short, with 30 bases between. The CDR3 region has the DNA TGTGCCTGGAGTGCCACCACCCTCATGGGCGGGAAGGCGAGAGCCTACGAGCAGTACTTC. It codes for CAWSATTLMGGKARAYEQYF.

V and J are TRBV27 and TRBJ1-2; a possible D gene is TRBD1 (5 bases). The V and J ends lost 4 bases and 7 bases respectively, with 19 bases between them. This CDR3 has 15 amino acids. CDR1 and CDR2 from the germline V gene are MNHEY and SMNVEV (reference sequence). Here the CDR3 reads CASSSVWGAVSGYTF. In DNA form, the CDR3 reads TGTGCCAGCAGTTCCGTTTGGGGCGCAGTATCTGGCTACACCTTC.